Below, 17 T cell receptor beta chains from the same sample are listed, as sequenced in a study of Ad26.COV2.S vaccination and SARS-CoV-2 variants. Treatment given: around 19 received Ad26.COV2.S at low or high dose, single or two shots; roughly 5 received placebo; per-sample allocation not given. Samples were taken on day 63 after the first vaccine or placebo injection. TCRdb's copy holds only in-frame clones and misses some; the assay was immunoSEQ multiplex PCR. The table includes 350,000 to 500,000 clones, about 90% detected once. The starting material was peripheral blood, obtained in a trial of Ad26.COV2.S vaccine versus placebo. The receptors originated from a person between 18 and 65 years old who received the Ad26.COV2.S COVID-19 vaccine or a placebo.

About this clone itself: This specimen includes other DNA sequences encoding the same CDR3. The chain carries TRBV27 and TRBJ2-1, with no clear D. Trimming removed 5 bases from V and 9 bases from J, with 11 bases in between. Germline loops: CDR1 MNHEY, CDR2 SMNVEV (reference sequence). CDR3 size: 12 residues. The CDR3 DNA reads TGTGCCAGCAGTCTATTAGTGGGTGAGCAGTTCTTC. It is translated as CASSLLVGEQFF.

The chain combines TRBV7-8 with TRBJ2-7; D unclear. The CDR3 totals 16 residues. Germline loops: CDR1 SGHVS, CDR2 FQNEAQ. V shed 3 bases and J shed 9 bases, with 24 bases lying between them. The CDR3 nucleotides read TGTGCCAGCAGCTTCCTACAGATCAACCTACGGGTGGGGCAGTACTTC. Translated: CASSFLQINLRVGQYF.

The rearrangement uses TRBV30 and TRBJ2-1, with D tentatively TRBD2 (5 bases). CDR1 is GTSNPN and CDR2 is SVGIG in the germline V gene (reference sequence). V was cut by 1 base and J by 5 bases, with 9 bases left in between. The CDR3 has 13 residues. DNA for the CDR3: TGTGCCTGGAGTGGTGGGAGAAACAATGAGCAGTTCTTC. It specifies CAWSGGRNNEQFF.

The V gene is TRBV6-1, the J gene TRBJ2-7; unclear D gene. In germline, CDR1 is MNHNS, CDR2 SASEGT. CDR3 length equals 14 residues. V was trimmed by 0 bases and J by 7 bases, leaving 13 bases between them. The CDR3 DNA follows: TGTGCCAGCAGTGAAGCGCGTCCGGGCTTGGAGCAGTACTTC. Its translation: CASSEARPGLEQYF.

The rearrangement links TRBV14 to TRBJ2-2, with D uncertain. The CDR3 runs to 16 residues. V was cut by 4 bases and J by 0 bases, with 12 bases left in between. Germline V gene data show CDR1 as SGHDN and CDR2 as FVKESK. The CDR3 region has the DNA TGTGCCAGCAGCCTGATACAAGGTTCGAACACCGGGGAGCTGTTTTTT. This translates into CASSLIQGSNTGELFF.

The CDR3 DNA is TGTGCCAGTAGTAGAGTTACGACTAGCAATTACAATGAGCAGTTCTTC. This gives the protein CASSRVTTSNYNEQFF. V gene TRBV19 combines with J gene TRBJ2-1, with 7 bases that match TRBD2. This CDR3 region has 16 residues. V lost 4 bases, J lost 4 bases, and 10 bases stayed unmatched. CDR1 is LNHDA and CDR2 is SQIVND in the germline V gene (reference sequence).

The chain links TRBV27 to TRBJ1-4; perhaps TRBD1 as D (5 bases). CDR1 is MNHEY, CDR2 SMNVEV, per germline (reference sequence). The CDR3 runs 14 residues. V was shortened by 1 base and J by 7 bases, with 10 bases between the two germline ends. The CDR3 spells CASSLWGGGEKLFF. The DNA of the CDR3 is TGTGCCAGCAGTTTATGGGGGGGAGGTGAAAAACTGTTTTTT. Full variable domain (outside the CDR3, taken from reference TRBV27 and TRBJ1-4): EAQVTQNPRYLITVTGKKLTVTCSQNMNHEYMSWYRQDPGLGLRQIYYSMNVEVTDKGDVPEGYKVSRKEKRNFPLILESPSPNQTSLYFCASSLWGGGEKLFFGSGTQLSVL.

The chain uses TRBV14 and TRBJ1-4, with D unclear. This CDR3 has 15 residues. V lost 0 bases to trimming and J lost 7 bases, with 12 bases between them. Germline CDR1 is SGHDN and CDR2 is FVKESK. The CDR3 loop reads CASSQDLSNGEKLFF. The CDR3, as DNA: TGTGCCAGCAGCCAAGATCTGAGTAACGGTGAAAAACTGTTTTTT. The whole variable domain, filled in from reference TRBV14 and TRBJ1-4, reads EAGVTQFPSHSVIEKGQTVTLRCDPISGHDNLYWYRRVMGKEIKFLLHFVKESKQDESGMPNNRFLAERTGGTYSTLKVQPAELEDSGVYFCASSQDLSNGEKLFFGSGTQLSVL.

The J gene is TRBJ2-2, the V gene TRBV9; D is tentatively TRBD1 or TRBD2 (5 bases each). CDR1 is SGDLS and CDR2 is YYNGEE in the germline V gene. The CDR3 loop spans 15 amino acids. Trimming removed 0 bases at V and 1 base at J, with 7 bases between. This CDR3 is CASSVGDLNTGELFF. For the CDR3, the DNA is TGTGCCAGCAGCGTAGGGGACCTGAACACCGGGGAGCTGTTTTTT. The full variable domain, completed using reference TRBV9 and TRBJ2-2, is DSGVTQTPKHLITATGQRVTLRCSPRSGDLSVYWYQQSLDQGLQFLIQYYNGEERAKGNILERFSAQQFPDLHSELNLSSLELGDSALYFCASSVGDLNTGELFFGEGSRLTVL.

V gene TRBV18 combines with J gene TRBJ2-1; 11 bases agree with TRBD2. The germline V gene has CDR1 KGHSH and CDR2 LQKENI. This CDR3 region has 15 residues. J gave up 3 bases and V 7 bases, and 5 bases lay outside the gene matches. CDR3 in amino acids: CASYPTSGNYNEQFF. In DNA, the CDR3 is TGTGCCAGCTACCCGACTAGCGGGAACTACAATGAGCAGTTCTTC.

The chain is built from TRBV28 and TRBJ1-1, with 9 bases matching TRBD1. V was pared by 5 bases and J by 10 bases, with 14 bases of the junction left unmatched. CDR1 MDHEN and CDR2 SYDVKM come from the germline V gene. The CDR3 sequence is 15 residues long. The DNA for the CDR3 is TGTGCCAGCAGTATGGACTCCGGGACAGGGTACCGAGCTTTCTTT. Residues: CASSMDSGTGYRAFF.

This clone appeared a few times. The rearrangement uses TRBV7-9 and TRBJ1-2; perhaps TRBD1 as D (6 bases). From germline, CDR1 is SEHNR and CDR2 FQNEAQ (reference sequence). Trimming pared 5 bases from V and 3 bases from J, leaving 10 bases between. The CDR3 has 13 residues. The CDR3 region is CASSQGGDYGYTF. DNA for the CDR3: TGTGCCAGCAGCCAAGGGGGGGACTATGGCTACACCTTC.

The chain recombines TRBV10-3 with TRBJ2-2, with D perhaps matching TRBD1 or TRBD2 (6 bases each). Germline assignment: CDR1 ENHRY and CDR2 SYGVKD. The CDR3 contains 15 residues. Between the trimmed V and J ends, which lost 7 bases and 0 bases, there was a span of 12 bases. CDR3 bases: TGTGCCATCACCGCGGGACAAACGAACACCGGGGAGCTGTTTTTT. Its protein product is CAITAGQTNTGELFF.

The chain links TRBV7-3 to TRBJ2-1; no clear D gene. This CDR3 is 13 amino acids long. V was clipped by 2 bases and J by 6 bases, with 8 bases between them. CDR1 is SGHTA and CDR2 is FQGTGA in the germline V gene. CDR3 protein: CASSLFGGNEQFF. For the CDR3, the DNA is TGTGCCAGCAGCTTATTCGGCGGCAATGAGCAGTTCTTC. The full variable domain, its missing parts supplied by reference TRBV7-3 and TRBJ2-1, is GAGVSQTPSNKVTEKGKYVELRCDPISGHTALYWYRQSLGQGPEFLIYFQGTGAADDSGLPNDRFFAVRPEGSVSTLKIQRTERGDSAVYLCASSLFGGNEQFFGPGTRLTVL.

The rearrangement joins TRBV30 to TRBJ2-7, with D possibly called TRBD1 or TRBD2 (5 bases each). The CDR3 totals 13 residues. V lost 5 bases to trimming and J lost 2 bases, with 13 bases between them. Germline V gene sequence: CDR1 GTSNPN, CDR2 SVGIG (reference sequence). CDR3 protein: CAWGLGVTYEQYF. The CDR3 nucleotides read TGTGCCTGGGGACTGGGGGTCACCTACGAGCAGTACTTC.

The genes are TRBV18 and TRBJ1-2, with a weak D call TRBD1 (5 bases). Germline CDR1 and CDR2: KGHSH and LQKENI. The CDR3 has 14 residues. V was trimmed by 2 bases and J by 8 bases, leaving 15 bases between them. The CDR3 DNA follows: TGTGCCAGCTCACCAGGGCAGGGCTTTGAAGGCTACACCTTC. Protein: CASSPGQGFEGYTF.

The rearrangement uses TRBV5-1 and TRBJ1-2; D might be TRBD1 (6 bases). The CDR3 spans 13 residues. Trimming stripped 4 bases from V and 8 bases from J, with 15 bases between. Per the germline V gene, CDR1 is SGHRS and CDR2 is YFSETQ. This CDR3 reads CASSPVPGGGYTF. The CDR3 DNA sequence: TGCGCCAGCAGCCCGGTCCCTGGGGGCGGCTACACCTTC.